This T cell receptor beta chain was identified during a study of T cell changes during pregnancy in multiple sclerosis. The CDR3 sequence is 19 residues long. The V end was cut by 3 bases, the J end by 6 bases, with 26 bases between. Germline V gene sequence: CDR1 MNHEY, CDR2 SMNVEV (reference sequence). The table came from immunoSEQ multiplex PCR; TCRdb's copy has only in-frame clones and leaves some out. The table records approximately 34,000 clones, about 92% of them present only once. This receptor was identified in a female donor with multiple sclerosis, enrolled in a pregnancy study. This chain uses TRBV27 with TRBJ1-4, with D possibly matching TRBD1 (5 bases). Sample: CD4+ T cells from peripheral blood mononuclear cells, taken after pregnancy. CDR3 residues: CASSLVSTGVQTNYEKLFF. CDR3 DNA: TGTGCCAGCAGTTTGGTTTCTACAGGAGTTCAAACGAATTATGAAAAACTGTTTTTT.